This note documents a single TCR beta chain sequence. Sequence at one end of the junction differs from germline and may be a read error. This sample includes further DNA sequences coding for the same CDR3. The data were obtained in a study of control samples from healthy donors and cancer patients. CDR1 and CDR2 from the germline V gene are LNHDA and SQIVND (reference sequence). The CDR3 has 16 amino acids. The data were produced by immunoSEQ multiplex PCR, yet TCRdb's version contains in-frame clones alone and is incomplete. The sample lists 100,000 or so clones; 75% to 90% were seen once. The chain has TRBV19 and TRBJ1-6, with a weak D call TRBD1 (5 bases). The sequence was collected from a man aged 30-40 years in good health. The sequenced sample consisted of blood. The CDR3 is CASSPGLVTYNSPLHF. CDR3 DNA sequence: TGTGCCAGTAGTCCGGGGCTCGTCACCTATAATTCACCCCTCCATTTT.